This is a list of T cell receptor beta chains from one sample in a study of blood T cell repertoires in COVID-19. Sequencing used immunoSEQ multiplex PCR; TCRdb keeps in-frame clones, though not all of them. The sample comprises 450,000 or so clones, approximately 91% of which are singletons, and less than 2% rests with the top ten. Sequencing was done on a sample of peripheral blood. The origin of the receptors is a woman aged 40 to 50 with COVID-19, enrolled during active disease. CDR3s include the opening cysteine and the closing phenylalanine or tryptophan. The order of the fields is D gene, V gene, clone size, J gene, CDR3 protein, CDR3 DNA. D genes are given only for firm matches. Clone size, where shown, is once, few, many, or a class for clones that have expanded.

D: TRBD1; V: TRBV19; size: NA; J: TRBJ2-7; CDR3: CASSSPGQRLYEQYF; DNA: TGTGCCAGTAGTTCGCCGGGACAGAGATTATACGAGCAGTACTTC
D: NA; V: TRBV7-2; size: NA; J: TRBJ1-1; CDR3: CASSPLGRDEAFF; DNA: TGTGCCAGCAGCCCCTTGGGCAGAGATGAAGCTTTCTTT
D: TRBD1; V: TRBV5-1; size: NA; J: TRBJ1-1; CDR3: CASSLTTGGNTEAFF; DNA: TGCGCCAGCAGCTTGACGACAGGGGGAAACACTGAAGCTTTCTTT
D: NA; V: TRBV27; size: NA; J: TRBJ2-1; CDR3: CASSFGGGLYNEQFF; DNA: TGTGCCAGCAGTTTTGGCGGGGGCCTTTACAATGAGCAGTTCTTC
D: NA; V: TRBV15; size: NA; J: TRBJ2-4; CDR3: CATSRLSRGKNIQYF; DNA: TGTGCCACCAGCAGACTCTCAAGGGGCAAAAACATTCAGTACTTC
D: TRBD1; V: TRBV30; size: NA; J: TRBJ1-5; CDR3: CAWSKGTDNQPQHF; DNA: TGTGCCTGGAGTAAAGGGACAGATAATCAGCCCCAGCATTTT
D: TRBD1; V: TRBV30; size: NA; J: TRBJ1-6; CDR3: CAWRETGTGSPPLHF; DNA: TGTGCCTGGAGGGAGACCGGGACAGGGAGTCCACCCCTCCACTTT
D: TRBD1; V: TRBV6-2/TRBV6-3; size: NA; J: TRBJ2-5; CDR3: CASSLAGWTGAKETQYF; DNA: TGTGCCAGCAGTCTAGCTGGGTGGACAGGGGCGAAAGAGACCCAGTACTTC
D: NA; V: TRBV6-2/TRBV6-3; size: NA; J: TRBJ1-1; CDR3: CASSYIKNTEAFF; DNA: TGTGCCAGCAGTTACATCAAGAACACTGAAGCTTTCTTT
D: TRBD1; V: TRBV6-2/TRBV6-3; size: NA; J: TRBJ1-1; CDR3: CASSYASGTGINTEAFF; DNA: TGTGCCAGCAGTTACGCTTCCGGGACAGGGATAAACACTGAAGCTTTCTTT
D: NA; V: TRBV7-2; size: NA; J: TRBJ1-5; CDR3: CASSPDTSNQPQHF; DNA: TGTGCCAGCAGCCCGGACACTAGCAATCAGCCCCAGCATTTT
D: TRBD1; V: TRBV7-3; size: NA; J: TRBJ2-5; CDR3: CASSRDSQETQYF; DNA: TGTGCCAGCAGCCGGGACAGTCAAGAGACCCAGTACTTC
D: TRBD1; V: TRBV7-2; size: once; J: TRBJ1-5; CDR3: CASSPSLGTGTQPQHF; DNA: TGTGCCAGCAGCCCGTCCCTGGGGACAGGGACTCAGCCCCAGCATTTT
D: TRBD1; V: TRBV30; size: NA; J: TRBJ1-1; CDR3: CAWSRGQGNTEAFF; DNA: TGTGCCTGGAGCCGGGGACAGGGTAACACTGAAGCTTTCTTT
D: NA; V: TRBV21-1; size: once; J: TRBJ1-4; CDR3: CANPDRVNEKLFF; DNA: TGTGCCAACCCAGACCGGGTTAATGAAAAACTGTTTTTT
D: NA; V: TRBV7-2; size: NA; J: TRBJ1-3; CDR3: CASSLESGGNTIYF; DNA: TGTGCCAGCAGCTTAGAGTCAGGGGGAAACACCATATATTTT
D: NA; V: TRBV11-3; size: once; J: TRBJ2-1; CDR3: CASSLQGGSYNEQFF; DNA: TGTGCCAGCAGCTTACAGGGGGGCTCCTACAATGAGCAGTTCTTC
D: NA; V: TRBV28; size: once; J: TRBJ1-5; CDR3: CASSPPTGWHQPQHF; DNA: TGTGCCAGCAGTCCCCCGACAGGTTGGCACCAGCCCCAGCATTTT
D: NA; V: TRBV28; size: NA; J: TRBJ1-5; CDR3: CASSSGSGGNQPQHF; DNA: TGTGCCAGCAGTTCAGGGTCTGGGGGCAATCAGCCCCAGCATTTT
D: NA; V: TRBV9; size: NA; J: TRBJ2-5; CDR3: CASSVRQQETQYF; DNA: TGTGCCAGCAGCGTTAGACAGCAAGAGACCCAGTACTTC
D: TRBD1; V: TRBV5-4; size: NA; J: TRBJ2-4; CDR3: CASSRAGQGAAAKNIQYF; DNA: TGTGCCAGCAGCCGCGCAGGACAGGGGGCCGCGGCCAAAAACATTCAGTACTTC
D: NA; V: TRBV5-1; size: NA; J: TRBJ2-2; CDR3: CASSPGEPGTGELFF; DNA: TGCGCCAGCAGCCCGGGAGAACCTGGCACCGGGGAGCTGTTTTTT
D: TRBD1; V: TRBV28; size: NA; J: TRBJ2-1; CDR3: CASSSGQGPNEQFF; DNA: TGTGCCAGCAGTTCGGGACAGGGGCCGAATGAGCAGTTCTTC
D: TRBD2; V: TRBV7-3; size: NA; J: TRBJ2-3; CDR3: CASSPVGGGTDTQYF; DNA: TGTGCCAGCAGCCCAGTTGGGGGGGGCACAGATACGCAGTATTTT
D: NA; V: TRBV7-2; size: NA; J: TRBJ1-2; CDR3: CASSRPDAGDYGYTF; DNA: TGTGCCAGCAGCCGGCCGGACGCAGGGGACTATGGCTACACCTTC
D: NA; V: TRBV12-3/TRBV12-4; size: NA; J: TRBJ1-1; CDR3: CATQGTLNTEAFF; DNA: TGTGCCACCCAGGGTACCCTGAACACTGAAGCTTTCTTT
D: TRBD2; V: TRBV7-8; size: NA; J: TRBJ2-1; CDR3: CASSSPGLALNEQFF; DNA: TGTGCCAGCAGCTCACCGGGACTAGCCCTCAATGAGCAGTTCTTC
D: NA; V: TRBV6-5; size: NA; J: TRBJ2-7; CDR3: CASRTSLGLVYEQYF; DNA: TGTGCCAGCAGGACCTCACTGGGACTTGTCTACGAGCAGTACTTC
D: NA; V: TRBV18; size: NA; J: TRBJ2-1; CDR3: CASSGGNEQFF; DNA: TGTGCCAGCTCGGGAGGCAATGAGCAGTTCTTC
D: TRBD2; V: TRBV7-6; size: NA; J: TRBJ2-1; CDR3: CASSLFPPGGTYNEQFF; DNA: TGTGCCAGCAGCTTATTCCCGCCGGGGGGTACCTACAATGAGCAGTTCTTC
D: TRBD1; V: TRBV28; size: NA; J: TRBJ1-2; CDR3: CASSFRRGHGYTF; DNA: TGTGCCAGCAGTTTCCGCAGGGGGCACGGCTACACCTTC